A selection of T cell receptor beta chains follows, all from one sample in a study of blood T cell repertoires in COVID-19. Produced via immunoSEQ multiplex PCR; TCRdb's table is partial and in-frame only. The table shows about 140,000 clones, with around 86% occurring only once. Sequenced material: peripheral blood. The receptor set was obtained from a human donor in a cohort sampled during active COVID-19. Both conserved end residues are part of each CDR3.

J gene,V gene,CDR3 protein
TRBJ2-7,TRBV6-2/TRBV6-3,CASSYLQGASGSLWLYEQYF
TRBJ1-1,TRBV20-1,CSARDDRQAFF
TRBJ1-1,TRBV5-1,CASSPTGNTEAFF
TRBJ2-6,TRBV24-1,CATPTAEREDIAGANVLTF
TRBJ2-7,TRBV4-2,CASSQGLASGLPYEQYF
TRBJ2-1,TRBV21-1,CASSKEAGGLVNEQFF
TRBJ2-7,TRBV25-1,CASSEYMASGRSYEQYF
TRBJ2-7,TRBV29-1,CSAGTSGRGPYEQYF
TRBJ2-7,TRBV5-1,CASSRDSYYEQYF
TRBJ2-5,TRBV6-4,CASSLGSGRQETQYF
TRBJ2-5,TRBV24-1,CATSDPGHSETQYF
TRBJ2-1,TRBV5-4,CASSDVSGSYNEQFF
TRBJ1-2,TRBV15,CATSTGDGYGYTF
TRBJ2-3,TRBV6-5,CASLRTELSTDTQYF
TRBJ2-1,TRBV6-6,CASSYSGEQFF
TRBJ2-1,TRBV12-1,CASSFASGWTRYNEQFF
TRBJ2-5,TRBV7-8,CASSLATSAGQETQYF
TRBJ1-6,TRBV7-8,CASSLFGAGDSPLHF
TRBJ1-1,TRBV5-1,CASSLVIGADTEAFF
TRBJ2-2,TRBV11-2,CASSFRGRELRTGELFF
TRBJ2-7,TRBV5-1,CASSPSGTSLYEQYF
TRBJ1-2,TRBV28,CASSQGGLYGYTF
TRBJ2-3,TRBV15,CATRVGQSPTDTQYF
TRBJ1-5,TRBV10-3,CAITPGTGQPQHF
TRBJ2-7,TRBV7-9,CASSRTGGSDEQYF
TRBJ2-4,TRBV18,CASSPDGLATTKNIQYF
TRBJ2-7,TRBV19,CASRTDSRLEQYF
TRBJ2-5,TRBV7-7,CASSSLAGLETQYF
TRBJ2-7,TRBV7-3,CASSLTTGTGEQYF
TRBJ1-4,TRBV6-6,CASTTGGNYEKLFF
TRBJ1-2,TRBV29-1,CSTRDRNYGYTF
TRBJ1-1,TRBV2,CASSDRPPEVTEAFF
TRBJ2-7,TRBV15,CATSREDSSYEQYF
TRBJ2-2,TRBV18,CASSPTRGGPNTGELFF
TRBJ1-6,TRBV5-1,CASRVETNSPLHF
TRBJ2-7,TRBV5-4,CASSLGGPSTGAAYEQYF
TRBJ1-2,TRBV25-1,CASSDRTGYGYTF
TRBJ2-7,TRBV28,CASRSLTSGRLYEQYF
TRBJ2-5,TRBV6-2/TRBV6-3,CASSMLASGSGETQYF
TRBJ2-7,TRBV10-3,CAISDPGQTYEQYF
TRBJ2-7,TRBV4-1,CASSQEEREGLYEQYF
TRBJ2-5,TRBV29-1,CSVPGLAGGRGETQYF
TRBJ1-4,TRBV6-2/TRBV6-3,CASSFQGGDFKRLFF
TRBJ2-1,TRBV3-1/TRBV3-2,CASSQRGRKYNEQFF
TRBJ2-7,TRBV5-8,CASSLLGGSYEQYF
TRBJ2-2,TRBV7-2,CASSLYHDSPGELFF
TRBJ2-5,TRBV7-3,CASSLAPGEETQYF
TRBJ1-2,TRBV6-1,CASSDTSGRDTF
TRBJ2-7,TRBV4-3,CASSQDPTSGSYEQYF
TRBJ1-6,TRBV27,CASSLSPRQGIVSPLHF
TRBJ2-7,TRBV7-2,CASSLGTVTYEQYF
TRBJ2-5,TRBV4-3,CASSQPPSQGDQETQYF
TRBJ2-7,TRBV29-1,CSVRLAGGLHEQYF
TRBJ2-1,TRBV28,CASSLPGAGTYEQFF